The clone carrying this TCR beta chain was counted only a few times. This entry comes from a study of early T cells in non-severe SARS-CoV-2 infection. Germline V lookup: CDR1 SGHAT, CDR2 FQNNGV. Trimming removed 4 bases from V and 2 bases from J; junction bases left unmatched: 10. This CDR3 contains 16 residues. TCRdb fed the 5' RACE reads into MiXCR, producing one record per CDR3 protein. The top ten clones hold about 1.7% of a sample with 68,000 or so distinct CDR3 sequences, 9.5% to 15% of them seen once. Sequences were obtained from whole blood. The V and J genes are TRBV11-2 and TRBJ2-7; 8 bases agree with TRBD2. This clonotype was obtained from an adult who was a healthcare worker with PCR-confirmed SARS-CoV-2 infection or an uninfected control (not recorded which). The CDR3 sequence is CASSSPMRLAPYEQYF. The CDR3 DNA follows: TGTGCCAGCAGCTCACCGATGCGACTAGCGCCCTACGAGCAGTACTTC. Full variable domain (remainder filled in from reference TRBV11-2 and TRBJ2-7): EAGVAQSPRYKIIEKRQSVAFWCNPISGHATLYWYQQILGQGPKLLIQFQNNGVVDDSQLPKDRFSAERLKGVDSTLKIQPAKLEDSAVYLCASSSPMRLAPYEQYFGPGTRLTVT.